These 21 T cell receptor beta chains were all obtained from the same sample, sequenced in a study of T cell clonality in common variable immunodeficiency. Libraries were prepared by immunoSEQ multiplex PCR; TCRdb keeps only in-frame clonotypes and omits some of them. This sample has approximately 40,000 clones and no singletons, with about 10% in the ten largest. Sequencing used peripheral blood mononuclear cells. These receptors came from a person aged 18 to 69 in good health.

Concerning this clone: The CDR3 goes on 3 residues after the read ends, and that part is filled in from the germline J gene. This chain links TRBV7-9 with TRBJ1-5, with 8 nucleotides matching TRBD1. The CDR3 contains 14 residues. Losses at the gene ends were 6 bases for V and 4 bases for J; bases not matched to a gene: 5. Germline V gene data show CDR1 as SEHNR and CDR2 as FQNEAQ (reference sequence). CDR3 loop: CASSSTGGNQPQHF. CDR3 DNA (partial): TGTGCCAGCAGTTCTACAGGGGGAAATCAGCCC.

This clone appeared a few times. The read terminates 3 residues before the CDR3 end, so the remaining end is supplied by the germline J gene. This chain links TRBV7-8 with TRBJ1-2; TRBD1 is a possible D gene (6 bases). The V gene's germline CDR1 is SGHVS and CDR2 FQNEAQ. The CDR3 runs 16 residues. The germline V and J ends were trimmed by 5 bases and 6 bases, with 22 bases remaining between them. The CDR3 region is CASSPLQGTIPDGYTF. CDR3 bases read: TGTGCCAGCAGCCCTCTCCAGGGGACTATTCCTGATGGC.

This clone has ten or more counts. Sequencing ends 3 residues short of the CDR3 end; the germline J gene provides the rest. The chain recombines TRBV5-5 with TRBJ1-2, with 12 bases identical to TRBD1. The CDR3 contains 15 residues. The V gene's germline CDR1 is SGHKS and CDR2 YYEKEE (reference sequence). V shed 1 base and J 7 bases; nucleotides not matched to a gene: 5. The part of the CDR3 DNA that was read is TGTGCCAGCAGCTTGTGGGGACAGGGGGCCCGTGGC. Its translation: CASSLWGQGARG. The whole CDR3 protein is CASSLWGQGARGYTF.

This clone was seen at least ten times. The junction departs from the called germline gene at one end, perhaps through a read error. Coverage ceases 3 residues before the CDR3 finishes, and the germline J gene fills in the end. V usage is TRBV4-2 and J usage is TRBJ2-5; the D gene is possibly TRBD1 (6 bases). Germline CDR1 reads LGHNA; CDR2 reads YNFKEQ. The CDR3 has 15 residues. Here the CDR3 reads CASSQRQAREETQYF. CDR3 bases read: TGCGCCAGCAGCCAACGACAGGCCAGGGAGGAGACC.

This clone occurred many times. The read falls 3 residues short of the CDR3 end, and the missing part is taken from the germline J gene. The chain combines TRBV4-1 with TRBJ1-1; D possibly corresponds to TRBD1 (5 bases). CDR1 and CDR2 (germline): MGHRA, YSYEKL. V gave up 1 base and J gave up 1 base, with 10 bases separating them. The CDR3 loop spans 15 amino acids. Here the CDR3 reads CASSQVWQGNTEAFF. The sequenced CDR3 bases are TGCGCCAGCAGCCAAGTTTGGCAGGGGAACACTGAA.

This clone was recorded at least ten times. Read coverage stops 3 residues before the CDR3 terminus; the germline J gene supplies the remainder. The chain links TRBV6-4 to TRBJ2-1; 8 bases agree with TRBD1. V lost 4 bases to trimming and J lost 5 bases; unmatched junction nucleotides: 1. The CDR3 extends over 13 amino acids. Germline lookup yields CDR1 MRHNA and CDR2 SNTAGT. CDR3 DNA, as far as it was read: TGTGCCAGCAGTGGACAGGGGCACAATGAG. Translation gives CASSGQGHNE. The full CDR3 reads CASSGQGHNEQFF.

At least ten counts were recorded for this clone. The CDR3 is cut off 3 residues early in the read; its end comes from the germline J gene. The chain couples TRBV19 to TRBJ2-3; the match to TRBD1 covers 10 bases. The V gene end was trimmed by 6 bases and the J gene end by 6 bases; junction bases not matched to a gene: 15. Germline V gives CDR1 LNHDA, CDR2 SQIVND (reference sequence). This CDR3 spans 17 amino acids. The sequenced part of the CDR3 DNA is TGTGCCAGTAGCCCCCGAAGACAGGGGGCAAATTCCGATACG. Translating gives CASSPRRQGANSDT. The whole CDR3 region reads CASSPRRQGANSDTQYF.

This clone was found many times. Read data end 3 residues before the CDR3 end; the end is taken from the germline J gene. The chain employs TRBV7-2 and TRBJ1-6, with 9 bases matching TRBD1. The junction had 4 bases not matched to a gene; V was cut back by 3 bases and J by 7 bases. The CDR3 sequence is 15 residues long. CDR1 is SGHTA and CDR2 is FQGNSA in the germline V gene. The CDR3 bases that were read are TGTGCCAGCAGCTTCCCGACAGGGGGAAATTCACCC. The encoded protein is CASSFPTGGNSP. The complete CDR3 sequence is CASSFPTGGNSPLHF. Complete variable domain (other parts from reference TRBV7-2 and TRBJ1-6): GAGVSQSPSNKVTEKGKDVELRCDPISGHTALYWYRQSLGQGLEFLIYFQGNSAPDKSGLPSDRFSAERTGGSVSTLTIQRTQQEDSAVYLCASSFPTGGNSPLHFGNGTRLTVT.

This clone was seen ten or more times. The sequenced fragment ends 3 residues before the CDR3 boundary, so the rest is inferred from the germline J gene. The V gene is TRBV28, the J gene TRBJ2-6, with 11 bases lining up with TRBD1. Germline values: CDR1 MDHEN, CDR2 SYDVKM. The CDR3 runs to 17 residues. Trimming cost V 4 bases and J 0 bases; bases outside gene matches: 2. The CDR3 reads CASSWGTGGSGANVLTF. The CDR3 bases that were read are TGTGCCAGCAGTTGGGGGACAGGGGGCTCTGGGGCCAACGTC.

This clone was found many times. Read sequence stops 3 residues before the CDR3 end, and the germline J gene provides the missing end. V and J are TRBV5-1 and TRBJ2-3, with 9 bases aligning to TRBD1. Germline CDR1 is SGHRS and CDR2 is YFSETQ. This CDR3 comprises 16 residues. V trimming: 5 bases; J trimming: 4 bases; junction bases outside the gene matches: 11. Incomplete CDR3 DNA: TGCGCCAGCAGAGTACAGGGGGCGAACGGAGCAGATACG. It is translated as CASRVQGANGADT. The whole CDR3 region reads CASRVQGANGADTQYF.

There are many counts of this clone. The read ends 3 residues early relative to the CDR3; the germline J gene fills the gap. This rearrangement joins TRBV4-1 to TRBJ1-2, with D possibly being TRBD1 (5 bases). CDR1 and CDR2 from the germline V gene are MGHRA and YSYEKL. V lost 0 bases to trimming and J lost 4 bases, with 15 bases between them. The CDR3 is 16 residues long. The CDR3 reads CASSQEGTAGGYGYTF. The sequenced part of the CDR3 DNA is TGCGCCAGCAGCCAAGAAGGTACGGCGGGGGGCTATGGC.

This clone was seen ten or more times. Read data end 3 residues before the CDR3 end; the end is taken from the germline J gene. V is TRBV20-1 and J is TRBJ1-1; D possibly corresponds to TRBD1 (5 bases). Trimming shortened V by 1 base and J by 2 bases, and 14 bases separated the two germline ends. Looked up from germline, CDR1 is DFQATT and CDR2 is SNEGSKA (reference sequence). The CDR3 extends over 15 amino acids. Partial CDR3 DNA: TGCAGTGCTAGAGGTTCGTGGCAGGGAAACACTGAA. It encodes CSARGSWQGNTE. The complete CDR3 reads CSARGSWQGNTEAFF.

This clone has ten or more counts. An end of the junction does not agree with germline; a read error may underlie this. The read comes to an end 3 residues before the CDR3 does, leaving the germline J gene to fill in the end. The chain has TRBV4-2 and TRBJ1-1, with 7 bases lining up with TRBD1. Germline CDR1 LGHNA, CDR2 YNFKEQ. The CDR3 sequence is 15 residues long. The sequenced CDR3 bases are TGCGCCAGCTTACCGACAGGGACGTCGAACACTGAA. It specifies CASLPTGTSNTE. The entire CDR3 sequence reads CASLPTGTSNTEAFF.

This clone was observed many times. The read ends 3 residues early relative to the CDR3; the germline J gene fills the gap. The gene calls are TRBV18 and TRBJ2-1; D ambiguous. This CDR3 is built from 16 residues. The germline gives CDR1 KGHSH, CDR2 LQKENI. V lost 4 bases to trimming and J lost 5 bases, with 18 bases between them. CDR3 DNA, as far as it was read: TGTGCCAGCTCACATGTCAGACAAAGGTCAGACAATGAG. Translation: CASSHVRQRSDNE. The entire CDR3 protein is CASSHVRQRSDNEQFF. Combining the CDR3 with reference TRBV18 and TRBJ2-1 gives the whole variable domain NAGVMQNPRHLVRRRGQEARLRCSPMKGHSHVYWYRQLPEEGLKFMVYLQKENIIDESGMPKERFSAEFPKEGPSILRIQQVVRGDSAAYFCASSHVRQRSDNEQFFGPGTRLTVL.

This clone was seen at least ten times. Here the CDR3 reads CASSDLAGASYEQYF. The part of the CDR3 DNA that was read is TGTGCCAGCAGTGATCTAGCGGGGGCCTCCTACGAG. The chain recombines TRBV6-1 with TRBJ2-7; 10 positions agree with TRBD2. The read is 3 residues too short to cover the CDR3 end, so that end is filled in from the germline J gene. The junction had 2 bases not matched to a gene; V was cut back by 3 bases and J by 0 bases. The germline CDR1 and CDR2 sequences are MNHNS and SASEGT. The CDR3 totals 15 residues.

This clone was detected ten times or more. Coverage ceases 3 residues before the CDR3 finishes, and the germline J gene fills in the end. The chain is built from TRBV20-1 and TRBJ2-1; TRBD2 aligns across 8 bases. Unmatched junction bases numbered 7, after V lost 4 bases and J lost 8 bases. This CDR3 has 13 amino acids. CDR1 and CDR2 from the germline V gene are DFQATT and SNEGSKA (reference sequence). CDR3 bases read: TGCAGTGCTACTAGCGGGCCCACGGATGAG. It yields the protein CSATSGPTDE. The CDR3 reads in full as CSATSGPTDEQFF.

In its sample, this clone was seen many times. The read comes to an end 3 residues before the CDR3 does, leaving the germline J gene to fill in the end. The chain recombines TRBV4-1 with TRBJ1-4, with D possibly TRBD1 on 5 matching bases. Per the germline V gene, CDR1 is MGHRA and CDR2 is YSYEKL. The CDR3 has 15 amino acids. Incomplete CDR3 DNA: TGCGCCAGCAGCCAAGGAGGCCAGGGCGTGAGGAAA. Its translation: CASSQGGQGVRK. The complete CDR3 reads CASSQGGQGVRKLFF.

This clone was observed at least ten times. The CDR3 end lies 3 residues beyond the end of the read and is filled in from the germline J gene. V is TRBV5-1 and J is TRBJ1-2; D gene ambiguous. This CDR3 comprises 14 residues. Trimming removed 0 bases at V and 2 bases at J, with 8 bases between. Germline CDR1 and CDR2: SGHRS and YFSETQ. The CDR3 loop reads CASSLGSLNYGYTF. Incomplete CDR3 DNA: TGCGCCAGCAGCTTGGGAAGCTTAAACTATGGC.

This clone was recorded many times. The sequenced fragment ends 3 residues before the CDR3 boundary, so the rest is inferred from the germline J gene. The chain carries TRBV13 and TRBJ2-3, with TRBD2 identical over 10 bases. CDR1 and CDR2 (germline): PRHDT, FYEKMQ (reference sequence). After removal of 2 bases from V and 2 bases from J, the junction contained 1 base not matched to a gene. CDR3 length equals 15 residues. The covered CDR3 bases are TGTGCCAGCAGCTTAACTAGCGGGACCACAGATACG. Its translation: CASSLTSGTTDT. The whole CDR3 protein is CASSLTSGTTDTQYF. The full variable domain, with the rest looked up from reference TRBV13 and TRBJ2-3, is AAGVIQSPRHLIKEKRETATLKCYPIPRHDTVYWYQQGPGQDPQFLISFYEKMQSDKGSIPDRFSAQQFSDYHSELNMSSLELGDSALYFCASSLTSGTTDTQYFGPGTRLTVL.

This clone was detected ten times or more. The CDR3 is cut off 3 residues early in the read; its end comes from the germline J gene. The rearrangement uses TRBV7-3 and TRBJ2-5, with TRBD2 identical over 11 bases. The CDR3 contains 15 residues. Trimming took 5 bases from V and 4 from J; bases not matched to a gene: 6. Germline V gene sequence: CDR1 SGHTA, CDR2 FQGTGA. The CDR3 here is CASSETTSGVETQYF. CDR3 DNA (partial): TGTGCCAGCAGCGAGACGACTAGCGGGGTAGAGACC.

At least ten counts were recorded for this clone. The read falls 3 residues short of the CDR3 end, and the missing part is taken from the germline J gene. The gene calls are TRBV4-1 and TRBJ2-7; 11 bases are a match to TRBD1. This CDR3 contains 15 residues. Germline values: CDR1 MGHRA, CDR2 YSYEKL. V was pared by 4 bases and J by 2 bases, with 4 bases of the junction left unmatched. Here the CDR3 reads CASSLGTGGPYEQYF. The sequenced part of the CDR3 DNA is TGCGCCAGCAGCCTAGGGACAGGGGGTCCCTACGAG.